Listed below are T cell receptor beta chains from one sample, sequenced in a study of neurological immune-mediated disorders. TCRdb re-derived calls from the 5' RACE reads in MiXCR, one entry per CDR3 protein. The data show about 74,000 distinct CDR3 sequences, with roughly 5.5% seen just once and 6% to 9.5% held by the top ten. Sequencing input: PBMCs. These receptors came from a man in his late teens or twenties with multiple sclerosis. Each CDR3 is given with its conserved first and last residue. Fields, in order: clone size, V gene, J gene, D gene, CDR3 protein, CDR3 DNA. D genes are given only for firm matches. Where a row states a size, it is once, few, many or the class of an expanded clone; other rows omit it.

many	TRBV12-3/TRBV12-4	TRBJ2-7	.	CASSFRGGVGYEQYF	TGTGCCAGCAGTTTTAGGGGGGGCGTCGGGTACGAGCAGTACTTC
.	TRBV6-2/TRBV6-3	TRBJ2-7	.	CASRYRGNLEQYF	TGTGCCAGCAGATACAGAGGGAATCTCGAGCAGTACTTC
many	TRBV5-5	TRBJ2-7	TRBD1	CASSRPGQGVGEQYF	TGTGCCAGCTCCAGACCCGGACAGGGTGTGGGCGAGCAGTACTTC
many	TRBV20-1	TRBJ2-1	TRBD2	CSASRASGRNEQFF	TGCAGTGCTAGTAGGGCTAGCGGGAGGAATGAGCAGTTCTTC
many	TRBV12-3/TRBV12-4	TRBJ2-7	TRBD1	CASSPRTGIYEQYF	TGTGCCAGCAGTCCGAGGACAGGAATCTACGAGCAGTACTTC
many	TRBV5-5	TRBJ2-1	.	CASSPPIFF	TGTGCCAGCAGCCCCCCTATTTTCTTC
many	TRBV12-3/TRBV12-4	TRBJ1-2	TRBD1	CASSLSSGTANYGYTF	TGTGCCAGCAGTTTGAGTTCCGGGACAGCAAACTATGGCTACACCTTC
many	TRBV10-3	TRBJ2-2	.	CAIRDSANTGELFF	TGTGCCATCAGGGACAGCGCGAACACCGGGGAGCTGTTTTTT
many	TRBV5-1	TRBJ1-3	.	CASSSGSDSGNTIYF	TGCGCCAGCAGCTCCGGAAGTGATTCTGGAAACACCATATATTTT
few	TRBV10-3	TRBJ2-6	TRBD1	CAISTGQGVSGAKVLTF	TGTGCCATCAGCACGGGACAGGGGGTTTCTGGGGCCAAAGTCCTGACTTTC
many	TRBV6-4	TRBJ2-3	TRBD2	CASSDSIGGGTDTQYF	TGTGCCAGCAGTGACTCAATCGGGGGGGGCACAGATACGCAGTATTTT
.	TRBV6-6	TRBJ2-2	TRBD1	CASSAQGGRLNGELFF	TGTGCCAGCAGTGCACAGGGGGGACGGCTCAACGGGGAGCTGTTTTTT